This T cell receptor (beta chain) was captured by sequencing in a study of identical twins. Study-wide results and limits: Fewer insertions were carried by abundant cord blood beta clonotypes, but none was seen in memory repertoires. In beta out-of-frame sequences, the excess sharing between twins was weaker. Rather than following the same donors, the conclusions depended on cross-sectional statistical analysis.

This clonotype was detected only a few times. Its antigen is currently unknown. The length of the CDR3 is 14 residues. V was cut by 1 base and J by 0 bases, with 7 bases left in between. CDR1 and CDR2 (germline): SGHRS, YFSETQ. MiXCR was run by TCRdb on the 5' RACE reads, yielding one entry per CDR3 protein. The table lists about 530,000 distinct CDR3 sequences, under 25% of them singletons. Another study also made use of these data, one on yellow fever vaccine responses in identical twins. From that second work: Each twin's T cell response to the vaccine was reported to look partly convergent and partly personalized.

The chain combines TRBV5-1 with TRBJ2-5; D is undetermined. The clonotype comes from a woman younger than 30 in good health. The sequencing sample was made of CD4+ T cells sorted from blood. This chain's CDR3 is CASSLMEYQETQYF. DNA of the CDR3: TGCGCCAGCAGCTTGATGGAGTACCAAGAGACCCAGTACTTC.